These T cell receptor beta chains were read from a single sample in a study of human versus mouse CDR3 diversity and MHC coevolution. The method was immunoSEQ multiplex PCR; TCRdb's version includes in-frame clones alone and lacks a portion of them. The table shows about 81,000 clones, with approximately 92% occurring only once. Material: naive CD4+ T cells from blood. These TCRs come from a person between 25 and 69 years old in good health. Both conserved end residues are part of each CDR3. Fields, in order: V gene, D gene, clone size, J gene, CDR3 DNA, CDR3 protein. The D gene is left open where the match is weak. Part of the rows lack a size; the others show once, few, many or a class for expanded clones.

TRBV10-3,.,.,TRBJ2-7,TGTGCCATCAGCGACATAACCTACGAGCAGTACTTC,CAISDITYEQYF
TRBV4-1,TRBD2,.,TRBJ2-2,TGCGCCAGCAGCCACCAGATGGGACTAGCGAACACCGGGGAGCTGTTTTTT,CASSHQMGLANTGELFF
TRBV4-3,.,.,TRBJ1-1,TGCGCCAGCAGCCAAGGGGGCGGGGTGAACACTGAAGCTTTCTTT,CASSQGGGVNTEAFF
TRBV9,TRBD2,.,TRBJ2-1,TGTGCCAGCAGCGCCGAACTAGCGTCAGGCTCCTACAATGAGCAGTTCTTC,CASSAELASGSYNEQFF
TRBV11-1,TRBD2,.,TRBJ2-2,TGTGCCAGCAGCTCCCGTACTAGCGGGAATACGAACACCGGGGAGCTGTTTTTT,CASSSRTSGNTNTGELFF
TRBV19,.,.,TRBJ1-2,TGTGCCAGTAGTATAGATCCCCTTGGCTACACCTTC,CASSIDPLGYTF
TRBV4-3,.,.,TRBJ2-5,TGCGCCAGCAGCCGTACCCACCAGTTGTACCAAGAGACCCAGTACTTC,CASSRTHQLYQETQYF
TRBV29-1,.,once,TRBJ2-7,TGCAGCGCCAAGGGAGAATTACCGGGGGAGCAGTACTTC,CSAKGELPGEQYF
TRBV5-1,.,.,TRBJ2-5,TGCGCCAGCAGCTTGGACCGGGAATTAGAGACCCAGTACTTC,CASSLDRELETQYF
TRBV29-1,TRBD1,.,TRBJ2-3,TGCAGCGTAGACTTGGGACAGGGAGGTCTTACGCAGTATTTT,CSVDLGQGGLTQYF
TRBV6-5,.,.,TRBJ1-5,TGTGCCAGCAGTTTGGACACCAATCAGCCCCAGCATTTT,CASSLDTNQPQHF
TRBV6-1,.,.,TRBJ1-5,TGTGCCAGCAGTCCCCTCCGGGGAAATCAGCCCCAGCATTTT,CASSPLRGNQPQHF
TRBV11-2,TRBD2,.,TRBJ2-1,TGTGCCAGCAGCTTAAGCGGGGTGACCTACAATGAGCAGTTCTTC,CASSLSGVTYNEQFF
TRBV7-9,TRBD1,.,TRBJ1-5,TGTGCCAGCAGTCGGGACAGAGCAAGTGGGGGCAATCAGCCCCAGCATTTT,CASSRDRASGGNQPQHF
TRBV5-1,TRBD2,.,TRBJ2-1,TGCGCCAGCAGCTTCACTAGCGGGAGGGCCGGTTTAAATGAGCAGTTCTTC,CASSFTSGRAGLNEQFF
TRBV5-8,TRBD2,.,TRBJ2-1,TGTGCCAGCAGCTTGTGGATCCTAGCGGGTACATACAATGAGCAGTTCTTC,CASSLWILAGTYNEQFF
TRBV12-5,.,.,TRBJ1-1,TGTGCTAGTGGTTTCCGCCCCCGAAGGCTTACAGGGTTGAAGACGTACACTGAAGCTTTCTTT,CASGFRPRRLTGLKTYTEAFF
TRBV5-1,TRBD1,once,TRBJ2-7,TGCGCCAGCAGCGGATACGGACAGGGATCCTACGAGCAGTACTTC,CASSGYGQGSYEQYF
TRBV18,TRBD2,.,TRBJ2-7,TGTGCCAGCTCACCCATGTCGGGGGGAAGCGAGCAGTACTTC,CASSPMSGGSEQYF
TRBV19,TRBD1,.,TRBJ1-4,TGTGCCAGTAGTATAGATCAGGGGGCGAGTGAAAAACTGTTTTTT,CASSIDQGASEKLFF
TRBV18,.,once,TRBJ1-1,TGTGCCAGCTCACCACGGGCTCAGGCCTTCACTGAAGCTTTCTTT,CASSPRAQAFTEAFF
TRBV5-8,.,.,TRBJ1-2,TGTGCCAGCAGCTTGGTGGGGCAGGGCTATGGCTACACCTTC,CASSLVGQGYGYTF
TRBV5-8,.,.,TRBJ2-5,TGTGCCAGCAGCTCCAAGACCCAGTACTTC,CASSSKTQYF
TRBV9,.,.,TRBJ2-2,TGTGCCAGCAGCGTAGATAGGGGGAATGCCGGGGAGCTGTTTTTT,CASSVDRGNAGELFF
TRBV27,.,.,TRBJ1-2,TGTGCCAGCAGTTTACAGGGTAGTAGCTATGGCTACACCTTC,CASSLQGSSYGYTF
TRBV5-1,TRBD2,.,TRBJ2-7,TGCGCCAGCAGCCCTGGACTAGCGGGGGGGCTATCCTACGAGCAGTACTTC,CASSPGLAGGLSYEQYF
TRBV10-3,.,.,TRBJ2-7,TGTGCCATCAGAGGGAAGGGGGATACTTACGAGCAGTACTTC,CAIRGKGDTYEQYF
TRBV19,TRBD1,once,TRBJ2-1,TGTGCCAGTACCCTGAAACAGGGGAGCTCCTACAATGAGCAGTTCTTC,CASTLKQGSSYNEQFF
TRBV19,.,.,TRBJ1-6,TGTGCCAGCCAACTAGAAAGGTCACCCCTCCACTTT,CASQLERSPLHF
TRBV7-3,TRBD1,.,TRBJ2-2,TGTGCCAGCAGCACGGGACAGGGGTTTGCCGGGGAGCTGTTTTTT,CASSTGQGFAGELFF
TRBV9,.,.,TRBJ1-2,TGTGCCAGCAGCGTAGGGAGGGGCTATGGCTACACCTTC,CASSVGRGYGYTF
TRBV6-5,TRBD1,.,TRBJ2-7,TGTGCCAGCAGTCCGCCGGGACAGAGCTACGAGCAGTACTTC,CASSPPGQSYEQYF
TRBV6-6,TRBD1,.,TRBJ1-2,TGTGCCGGGGGACAGAACTATGGCTACACCTTC,CAGGQNYGYTF
TRBV19,TRBD1,.,TRBJ1-1,TGTGCCAGTAGTCTCAGGACAGGTGCGAACACTGAAGCTTTCTTT,CASSLRTGANTEAFF
TRBV19,.,once,TRBJ2-7,TGTGCCAGTAGTATAGTCGGGGGGCCAACCTACGAGCAGTACTTC,CASSIVGGPTYEQYF
TRBV18,TRBD2,.,TRBJ2-2,TGTGCCAGCTCACCACCGTCTAGCGGGGCCACCGGGGAGCTGTTTTTT,CASSPPSSGATGELFF
TRBV19,TRBD2,once,TRBJ2-1,TGTGCCAGTAGGACTCTAGCGGGGAGCTCCTACAATGAGCAGTTCTTC,CASRTLAGSSYNEQFF
TRBV7-2,TRBD1,.,TRBJ1-5,TGTGCCAGCAGCCCGGACAGGGGCTTAGGCAATCAGCCCCAGCATTTT,CASSPDRGLGNQPQHF
TRBV5-1,.,.,TRBJ2-5,TGCGCCAGCAGTAAAGGGGGGGAGGAGACCCAGTACTTC,CASSKGGEETQYF
TRBV7-3,.,once,TRBJ2-5,TGTGCCAGCAGCCCCTCAGGGGTGTGGGAGCAGTACTTC,CASSPSGVWEQYF